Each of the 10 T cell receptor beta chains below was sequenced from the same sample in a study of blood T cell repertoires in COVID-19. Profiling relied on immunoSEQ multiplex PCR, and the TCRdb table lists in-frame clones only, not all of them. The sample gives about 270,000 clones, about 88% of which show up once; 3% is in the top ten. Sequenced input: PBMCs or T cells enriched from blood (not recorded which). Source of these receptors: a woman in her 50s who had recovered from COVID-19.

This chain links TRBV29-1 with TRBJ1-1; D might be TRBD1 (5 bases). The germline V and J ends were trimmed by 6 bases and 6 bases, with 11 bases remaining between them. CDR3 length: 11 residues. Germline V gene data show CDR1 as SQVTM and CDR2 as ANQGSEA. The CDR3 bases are TGCAGCGTGGGGGGTGGCGCTGAAGCTTTCTTT. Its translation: CSVGGGAEAFF.

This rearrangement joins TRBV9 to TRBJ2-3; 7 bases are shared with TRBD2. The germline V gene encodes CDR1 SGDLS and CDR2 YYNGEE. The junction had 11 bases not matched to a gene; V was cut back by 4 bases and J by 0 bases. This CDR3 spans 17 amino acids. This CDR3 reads CASSLLRGDFSTDTQYF. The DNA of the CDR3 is TGTGCCAGCAGCCTATTACGGGGGGATTTTAGCACAGATACGCAGTATTTT.

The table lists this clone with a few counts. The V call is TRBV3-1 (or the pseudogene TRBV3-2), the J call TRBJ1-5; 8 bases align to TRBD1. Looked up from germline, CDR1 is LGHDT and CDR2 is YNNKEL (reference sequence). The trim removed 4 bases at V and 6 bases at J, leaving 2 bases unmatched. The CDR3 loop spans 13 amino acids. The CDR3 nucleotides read TGTGCCAGCAGCCCGACAGGGGTTCAGCCCCAGCATTTT. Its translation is CASSPTGVQPQHF.

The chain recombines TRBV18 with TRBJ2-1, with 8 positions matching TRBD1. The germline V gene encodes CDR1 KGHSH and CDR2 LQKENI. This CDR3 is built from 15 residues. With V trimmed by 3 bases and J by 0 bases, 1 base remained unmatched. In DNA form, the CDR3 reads TGTGCCAGCTCACCGGGACAGGTCTCCTACAATGAGCAGTTCTTC. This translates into CASSPGQVSYNEQFF. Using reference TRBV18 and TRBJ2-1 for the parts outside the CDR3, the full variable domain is NAGVMQNPRHLVRRRGQEARLRCSPMKGHSHVYWYRQLPEEGLKFMVYLQKENIIDESGMPKERFSAEFPKEGPSILRIQQVVRGDSAAYFCASSPGQVSYNEQFFGPGTRLTVL.

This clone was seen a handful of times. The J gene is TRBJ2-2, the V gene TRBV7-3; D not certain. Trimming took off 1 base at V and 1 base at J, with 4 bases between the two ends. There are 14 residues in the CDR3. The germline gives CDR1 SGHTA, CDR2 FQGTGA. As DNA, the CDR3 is TGTGCCAGCAGCTTAATTCTGAACACCGGGGAGCTGTTTTTT. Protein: CASSLILNTGELFF.

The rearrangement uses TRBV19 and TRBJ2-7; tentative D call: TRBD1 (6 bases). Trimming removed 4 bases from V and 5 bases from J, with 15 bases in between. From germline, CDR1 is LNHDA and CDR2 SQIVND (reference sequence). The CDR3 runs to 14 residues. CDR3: CASSTGTRGHEQYF. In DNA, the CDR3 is TGTGCCAGTAGTACCGGGACCAGGGGTCACGAGCAGTACTTC.

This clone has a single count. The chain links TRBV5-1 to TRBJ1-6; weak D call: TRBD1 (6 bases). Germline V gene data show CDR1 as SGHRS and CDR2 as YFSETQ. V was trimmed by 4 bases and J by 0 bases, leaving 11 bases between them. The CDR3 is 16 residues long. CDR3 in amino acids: CASSALGGSYNSPLHF. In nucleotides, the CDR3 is TGCGCCAGCAGCGCACTAGGGGGCTCCTATAATTCACCCCTCCACTTT. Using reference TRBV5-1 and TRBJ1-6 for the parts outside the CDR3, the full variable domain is KAGVTQTPRYLIKTRGQQVTLSCSPISGHRSVSWYQQTPGQGLQFLFEYFSETQRNKGNFPGRFSGRQFSNSRSEMNVSTLELGDSALYLCASSALGGSYNSPLHFGNGTRLTVT.

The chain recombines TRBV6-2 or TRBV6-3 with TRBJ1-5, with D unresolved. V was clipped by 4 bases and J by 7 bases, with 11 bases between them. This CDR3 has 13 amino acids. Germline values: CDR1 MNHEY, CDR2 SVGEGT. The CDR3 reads CASSWRGGQPQHF. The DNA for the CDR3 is TGTGCCAGCAGTTGGCGGGGAGGCCAGCCCCAGCATTTT.

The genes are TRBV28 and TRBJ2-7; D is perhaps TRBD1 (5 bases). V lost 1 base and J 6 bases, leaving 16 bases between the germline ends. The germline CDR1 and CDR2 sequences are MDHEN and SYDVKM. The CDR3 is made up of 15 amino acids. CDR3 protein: CASSLSPGQLSEQYF. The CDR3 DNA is TGTGCCAGCAGTTTATCGCCCGGACAATTGAGCGAGCAGTACTTC.

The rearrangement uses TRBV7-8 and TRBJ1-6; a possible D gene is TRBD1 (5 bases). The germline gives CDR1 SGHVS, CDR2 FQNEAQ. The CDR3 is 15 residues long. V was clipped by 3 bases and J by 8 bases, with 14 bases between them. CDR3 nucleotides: TGTGCCAGCAGCTTGAATCAGGGAGGGGATTCACCCCTCCACTTT. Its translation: CASSLNQGGDSPLHF.